This T cell receptor (beta chain) was identified during a study of shared clonotypes between healthy human individuals. In the study overall: Plates per donor: three CD4 naive, three CD4 memory, two CD8 naive, one CD8 memory.

A word on this clone: The antigen remains unidentified.

Study conclusions and caveats: The four-donor shared clonotypes exceeded non-shared clonotypes in generation probability, with non-shared ones scoring lower.

Using immunoSEQ multiplex PCR, the repertoire was profiled, and TCRdb retains in-frame clones only, with some absent. The sample includes 2,500,000 or so clones, more than 85% of them seen just once. CDR3 size: 14 residues. CDR1 is SQVTM, CDR2 ANQGSEA, per germline. The rearrangement uses TRBV29-1 and TRBJ1-2; 12 bases align to TRBD1. The sequencing sample was made of naive CD4+ T cells from PBMCs. As for subset: CD45RA+ positively selected. The receptor was derived from a young man in good health. Some clones in this sample may be carry-over from other donors' samples. The CDR3 region is CIAWDRGLGYGYTF. CDR3 nucleotides: TGCATAGCCTGGGACAGGGGGCTGGGATATGGCTACACCTTC.